These 11 T cell receptor beta chains came from one sample sequenced in a study of blood T cell repertoires in COVID-19 (dated by TCRdb to the early 2020s). Library preparation employed the immunoSEQ multiplex PCR assay. This is the immuneACCESS table as TCRdb keeps it, with only in-frame sequences that have V and J called. A part of the clones is gone; compared with another copy, unresolved V genes explain less than half, and the rest is unexplained. This sample comprises hundreds of thousands of clones, approximately 90% of them detected only once. The ten top clones hold 0.7% to 0.85% of the sample. Sequenced input: peripheral blood. The receptors come from a man in his 60s with COVID-19, enrolled during active disease.

The count of this clone is one. This sequence joins TRBV6-1 and TRBJ2-4, with D perhaps TRBD2 (5 bases). Trimming shortened V by 2 bases and J by 0 bases, and 14 bases separated the two germline ends. This CDR3 region has 17 residues. Germline V gene lookup returns CDR1 MNHNS and CDR2 SASEGT. The CDR3, as DNA: TGTGCCAGCAGTGAACGCGCGGCGGGCCTAGCCAAAAACATTCAGTACTTC. The encoded protein is CASSERAAGLAKNIQYF.

The chain uses TRBV30 and TRBJ2-3, with D possibly being TRBD1 (6 bases). CDR1 and CDR2 from the germline V gene are GTSNPN and SVGIG (reference sequence). The V end was cut by 4 bases, the J end by 4 bases, with 9 bases between. The CDR3 is 12 residues long. The CDR3 here is CAWKAGADTQYF. The CDR3 coding sequence is TGTGCCTGGAAGGCAGGGGCAGATACGCAGTATTTT.

The chain recombines TRBV28 with TRBJ2-7; 9 nucleotides agree with TRBD1. The CDR3 extends over 15 amino acids. Germline V gene lookup returns CDR1 MDHEN and CDR2 SYDVKM. V lost 6 bases and J lost 4; bases outside the gene matches: 10. The CDR3 sequence: CASRLGGTGSYEQYF. For the CDR3, the DNA is TGTGCCAGCAGACTAGGGGGGACAGGGTCTTACGAGCAGTACTTC.

This clone was detected once. The V gene is TRBV3-1 (or the pseudogene TRBV3-2), the J gene TRBJ1-3; D is uncertain. Germline loops: CDR1 LGHDT, CDR2 YNNKEL (reference sequence). This CDR3 contains 14 residues. Trimming pared 1 base from V and 0 bases from J, leaving 4 bases between. Here the CDR3 reads CASSQAHSGNTIYF. CDR3 coding DNA: TGTGCCAGCAGCCAAGCCCACTCTGGAAACACCATATATTTT.

This chain links TRBV6-4 with TRBJ2-7; 13 nucleotides agree with TRBD2. Germline CDR1 MRHNA, CDR2 SNTAGT. The CDR3 extends over 17 amino acids. V lost 0 bases to trimming and J lost 5 bases; unmatched junction nucleotides: 7. CDR3 region: CASSDSGLAGFKHEQYF. The CDR3, as DNA: TGTGCCAGCAGTGACTCGGGACTAGCGGGATTCAAACACGAGCAGTACTTC.

V is TRBV5-1 and J is TRBJ1-6; no definite D call. The CDR3 is 14 amino acids. Germline CDR1 reads SGHRS; CDR2 reads YFSETQ. V was clipped by 2 bases and J by 5 bases, with 8 bases between them. The CDR3 region is CASSFGADNSPLHF. CDR3 coding DNA: TGCGCCAGCAGCTTCGGTGCGGATAATTCACCCCTCCACTTT.

The chain joins TRBV9 to TRBJ2-7; TRBD2 might be the D (5 bases). The CDR3 runs 14 residues. Germline V CDR1 and CDR2: SGDLS, YYNGEE. Trimming cost V 0 bases and J 5 bases, with 12 bases left between them. CDR3: CASSVGGPPHEQYF. The CDR3 nucleotides read TGTGCCAGCAGCGTAGGAGGGCCCCCCCACGAGCAGTACTTC.

For this clone: At the DNA level, this CDR3 is encoded by other sequences in the same sample as well. In DNA, the CDR3 is TGTGCCAGTAGGGGACAGGGGGTCTATGGCTACACCTTC. As protein: CASRGQGVYGYTF. The chain uses TRBV19 and TRBJ1-2, with TRBD1 matching 11 bases. CDR1 is LNHDA and CDR2 is SQIVND in the germline V gene (reference sequence). The CDR3 has 13 residues. V trimming: 6 bases; J trimming: 4 bases; junction bases outside the gene matches: 1.

CDR3 nucleotide sequence: TGTGCCAGCAGCCCCGGTCGCCAGGGGACCTATGGCTACACCTTC. It translates to CASSPGRQGTYGYTF. This chain connects TRBV7-9 to TRBJ1-2, with D perhaps TRBD1 (6 bases). Germline V gene data show CDR1 as SEHNR and CDR2 as FQNEAQ (reference sequence). Trimming took off 5 bases at V and 4 bases at J, with 17 bases between the two ends. CDR3 length equals 15 residues.

This chain joins TRBV19 and TRBJ1-5; D possibly corresponds to TRBD1 (6 bases). Trimming shortened V by 5 bases and J by 8 bases, and 13 bases separated the two germline ends. The CDR3 consists of 13 residues. Germline V lookup: CDR1 LNHDA, CDR2 SQIVND (reference sequence). The DNA of the CDR3 is TGTGCCAGTAGTGTGGGGGCGAATGAGCCCCAGCATTTT. The encoded protein is CASSVGANEPQHF.

The chain has TRBV4-3 and TRBJ2-3, with 13 nucleotides matching TRBD2. V lost 1 base, J lost 3 bases, and 1 base stayed unmatched. From germline, CDR1 is LGHNA and CDR2 YSLEER. The CDR3 spans 16 residues. In DNA form, the CDR3 reads TGCGCCAGCAGCCAAGGGGGACTAGCGGGGACAGATACGCAGTATTTT. Its translation is CASSQGGLAGTDTQYF.